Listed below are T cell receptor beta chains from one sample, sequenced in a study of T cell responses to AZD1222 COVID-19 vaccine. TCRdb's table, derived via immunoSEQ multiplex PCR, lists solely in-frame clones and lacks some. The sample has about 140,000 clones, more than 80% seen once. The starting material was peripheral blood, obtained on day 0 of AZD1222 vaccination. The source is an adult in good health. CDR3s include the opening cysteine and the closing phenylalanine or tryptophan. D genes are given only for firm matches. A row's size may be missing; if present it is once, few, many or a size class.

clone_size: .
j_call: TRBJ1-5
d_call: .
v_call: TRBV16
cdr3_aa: CASSQSSDSNQPQHF
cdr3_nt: TGTGCCAGCAGCCAATCGTCGGATAGCAATCAGCCCCAGCATTTT

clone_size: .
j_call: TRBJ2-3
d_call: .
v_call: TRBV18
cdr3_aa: CASSADSTDTQYF
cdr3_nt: TGTGCCAGCTCAGCAGATAGCACAGATACGCAGTATTTT

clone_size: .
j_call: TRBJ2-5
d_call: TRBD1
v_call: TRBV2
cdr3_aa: CATDLAGTGGVTQYF
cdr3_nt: TGTGCCACCGACTTGGCGGGGACAGGGGGAGTGACCCAGTACTTC

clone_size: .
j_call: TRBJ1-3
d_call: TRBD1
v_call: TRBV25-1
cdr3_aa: CASSGGAGGDGSGNTIYF
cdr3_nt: TGTGCCAGCAGTGGAGGGGCAGGGGGCGATGGCTCTGGAAACACCATATATTTT

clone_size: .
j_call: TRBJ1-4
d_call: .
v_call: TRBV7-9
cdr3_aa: CASSLGPTDGGEKLFF
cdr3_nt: TGTGCCAGCAGCTTAGGACCGACCGACGGAGGTGAAAAACTGTTTTTT

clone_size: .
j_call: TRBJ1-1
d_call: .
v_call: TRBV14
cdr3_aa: CASSQADGYTEAFF
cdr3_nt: TGTGCCAGCAGCCAGGCTGACGGATACACTGAAGCTTTCTTT

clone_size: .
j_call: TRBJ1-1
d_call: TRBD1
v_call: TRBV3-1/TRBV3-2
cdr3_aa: CASSHLLKTGWRMNTEAFF
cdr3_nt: TGTGCCAGCAGCCACCTCCTCAAGACAGGGTGGAGGATGAACACTGAAGCTTTCTTT

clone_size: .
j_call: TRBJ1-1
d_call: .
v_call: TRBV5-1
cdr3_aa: CASSLPGPNTEAFF
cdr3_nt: TGCGCCAGCAGCTTGCCTGGGCCCAACACTGAAGCTTTCTTT

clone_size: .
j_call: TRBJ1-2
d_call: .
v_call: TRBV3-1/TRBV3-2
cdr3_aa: CASSLTGGNYGYTF
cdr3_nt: TGTGCCAGCAGCCTAACGGGGGGAAACTATGGCTACACCTTC

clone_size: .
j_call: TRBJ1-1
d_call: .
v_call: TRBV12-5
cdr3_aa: CASGLGPGEAFF
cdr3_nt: TGTGCTAGTGGTTTGGGACCGGGAGAAGCTTTCTTT

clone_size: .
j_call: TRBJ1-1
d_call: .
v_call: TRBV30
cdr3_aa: CAWSVGGHRNTEAFF
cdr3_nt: TGTGCCTGGAGTGTAGGGGGGCACAGGAACACTGAAGCTTTCTTT

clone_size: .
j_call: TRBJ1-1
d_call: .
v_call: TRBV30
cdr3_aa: CAWTAPGGHTEAFF
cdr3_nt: TGTGCCTGGACTGCACCCGGGGGCCACACTGAAGCTTTCTTT

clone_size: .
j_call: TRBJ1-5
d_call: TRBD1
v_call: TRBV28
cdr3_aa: CASSPLTGLSNQPQHF
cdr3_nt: TGTGCCAGCAGTCCCCTGACAGGGCTTAGCAATCAGCCCCAGCATTTT

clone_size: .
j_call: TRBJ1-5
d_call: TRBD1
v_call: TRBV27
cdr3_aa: CASSLGTGGRNQPQHF
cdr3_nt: TGTGCCAGCAGTTTAGGTACAGGGGGGCGCAATCAGCCCCAGCATTTT

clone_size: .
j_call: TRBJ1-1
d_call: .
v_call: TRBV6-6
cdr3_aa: CASSYYGGNTEAFF
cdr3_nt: TGTGCCAGCAGTTACTACGGGGGGAACACTGAAGCTTTCTTT

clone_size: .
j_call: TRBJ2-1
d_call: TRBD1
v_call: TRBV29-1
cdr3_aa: CSVDSPGQGNREQFF
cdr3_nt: TGCAGCGTCGACTCGCCGGGACAGGGAAACCGGGAGCAGTTCTTC

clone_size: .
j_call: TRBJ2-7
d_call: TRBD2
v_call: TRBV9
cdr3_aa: CASNPAGGLGEQYF
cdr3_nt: TGTGCCAGCAACCCGGCGGGGGGTTTGGGCGAGCAGTACTTC

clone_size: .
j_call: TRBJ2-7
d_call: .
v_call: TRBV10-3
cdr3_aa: CAISDRDYEQYF
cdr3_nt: TGTGCCATCAGTGACAGGGATTACGAGCAGTACTTC

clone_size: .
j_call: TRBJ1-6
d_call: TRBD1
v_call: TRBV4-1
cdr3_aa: CASSNRDRGSPLHF
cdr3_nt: TGCGCCAGCTCCAATCGGGACAGAGGATCACCCCTCCACTTT

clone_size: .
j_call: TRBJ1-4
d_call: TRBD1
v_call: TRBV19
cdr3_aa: CASSITGVNEKLFF
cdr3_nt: TGTGCCAGTAGTATCACAGGGGTTAATGAAAAACTGTTTTTT

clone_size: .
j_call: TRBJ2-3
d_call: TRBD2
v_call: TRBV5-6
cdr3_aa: CASSPLLAGVSTSTDTQYF
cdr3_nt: TGTGCCAGCAGCCCACTTTTAGCGGGGGTCTCAACTAGCACAGATACGCAGTATTTT

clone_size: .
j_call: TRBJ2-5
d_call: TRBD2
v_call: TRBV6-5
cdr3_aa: CASTPASGGPQYF
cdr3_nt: TGTGCCAGCACCCCCGCTAGCGGGGGGCCCCAGTACTTC

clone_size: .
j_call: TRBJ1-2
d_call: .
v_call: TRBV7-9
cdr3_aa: CASSRPPLDILYGYTF
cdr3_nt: TGTGCCAGCAGCCGTCCCCCCCTGGACATTCTATATGGCTACACCTTC

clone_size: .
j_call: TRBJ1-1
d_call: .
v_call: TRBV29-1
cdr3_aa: CSAEGFGNTEAFF
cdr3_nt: TGCAGCGCAGAGGGTTTTGGCAACACTGAAGCTTTCTTT

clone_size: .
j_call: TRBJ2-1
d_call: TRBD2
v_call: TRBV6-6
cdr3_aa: CASRRLAGVYNEQFF
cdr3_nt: TGTGCCAGCAGACGACTAGCGGGGGTCTACAATGAGCAGTTCTTC

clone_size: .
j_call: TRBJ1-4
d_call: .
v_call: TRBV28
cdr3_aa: CASSFRASNEKLFF
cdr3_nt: TGTGCCAGCAGTTTTAGGGCCTCTAATGAAAAACTGTTTTTT

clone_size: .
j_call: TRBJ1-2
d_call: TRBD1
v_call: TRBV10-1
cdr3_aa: CASSARTGVFYCGYGYTF
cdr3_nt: TGCGCCAGCAGTGCGAGGACAGGGGTATTCTACTGTGGCTATGGCTACACCTTC

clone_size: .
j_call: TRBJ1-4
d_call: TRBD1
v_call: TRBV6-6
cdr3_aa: CASSHRQGSNEKLFF
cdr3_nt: TGTGCCAGCAGCCACAGACAGGGCTCCAATGAAAAACTGTTTTTT

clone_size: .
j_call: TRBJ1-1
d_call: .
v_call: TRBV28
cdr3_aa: CASSFAGGWMNTEAFF
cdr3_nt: TGTGCCAGCAGTTTTGCTGGGGGCTGGATGAACACTGAAGCTTTCTTT

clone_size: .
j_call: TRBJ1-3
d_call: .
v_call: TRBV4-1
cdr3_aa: CASSTRLAGSGNTIYF
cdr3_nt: TGCGCCAGCAGCACAAGATTGGCGGGCTCTGGAAACACCATATATTTT

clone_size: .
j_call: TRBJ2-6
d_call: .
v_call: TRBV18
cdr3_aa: CASSENTGMISGANVLTF
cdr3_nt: TGTGCCAGCTCGGAAAACACGGGAATGATCTCTGGGGCCAACGTCCTGACTTTC

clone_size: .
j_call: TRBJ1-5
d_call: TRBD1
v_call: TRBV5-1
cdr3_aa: CASSLTGVSNQPQHF
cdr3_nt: TGCGCCAGCAGCTTGACAGGGGTAAGCAATCAGCCCCAGCATTTT

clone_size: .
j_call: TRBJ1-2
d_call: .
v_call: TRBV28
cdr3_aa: CASSLWDSNYGYTF
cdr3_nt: TGTGCCAGCAGTTTATGGGACAGTAACTATGGCTACACCTTC

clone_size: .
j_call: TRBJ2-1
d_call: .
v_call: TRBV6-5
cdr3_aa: CASSYSKRGDEQFF
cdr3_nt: TGTGCCAGCAGTTACTCGAAGAGAGGGGATGAGCAGTTCTTC

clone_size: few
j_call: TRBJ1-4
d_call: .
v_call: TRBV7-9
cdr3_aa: CASSLANQGQLFF
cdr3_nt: TGTGCCAGCAGTCTAGCAAACCAGGGACAACTGTTTTTT

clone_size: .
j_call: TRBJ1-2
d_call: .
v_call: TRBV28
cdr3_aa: CASSLTGGYYGYTF
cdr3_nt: TGTGCCAGCAGTTTGACAGGAGGTTACTATGGCTACACCTTC

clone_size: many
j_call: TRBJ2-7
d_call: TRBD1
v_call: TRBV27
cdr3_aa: CASSPPGWDRQPYEQYF
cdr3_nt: TGTGCCAGCAGTCCCCCAGGCTGGGACAGGCAACCCTACGAGCAGTACTTC

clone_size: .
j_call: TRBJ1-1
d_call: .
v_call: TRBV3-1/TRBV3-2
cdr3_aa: CASSHRDKNTEAFF
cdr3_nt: TGTGCCAGCAGCCACCGGGACAAGAACACTGAAGCTTTCTTT

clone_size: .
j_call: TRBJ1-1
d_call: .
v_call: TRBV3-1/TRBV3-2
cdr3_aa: CASLLRGNTEAFF
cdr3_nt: TGTGCCAGCCTCCTTAGGGGGAACACTGAAGCTTTCTTT

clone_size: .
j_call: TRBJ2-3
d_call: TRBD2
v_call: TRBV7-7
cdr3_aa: CASSHGLVTDTQYF
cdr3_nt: TGTGCTAGCAGTCACGGACTAGTCACAGATACGCAGTATTTT

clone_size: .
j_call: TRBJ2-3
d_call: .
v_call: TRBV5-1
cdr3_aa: CASSYSTDTQYF
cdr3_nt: TGCGCCAGCAGCTATAGCACAGATACGCAGTATTTT

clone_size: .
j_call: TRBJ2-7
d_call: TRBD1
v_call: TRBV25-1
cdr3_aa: CASRGQGIIYEQYF
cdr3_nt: TGTGCCAGCAGGGGACAGGGGATAATCTACGAGCAGTACTTC

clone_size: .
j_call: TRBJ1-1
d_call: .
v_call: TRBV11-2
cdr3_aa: CASSLKGQGTEAFF
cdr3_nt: TGTGCCAGCAGCCTTAAGGGGCAGGGCACTGAAGCTTTCTTT

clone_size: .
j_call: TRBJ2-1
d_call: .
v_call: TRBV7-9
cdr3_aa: CASSLGTPYNEQFF
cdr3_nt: TGTGCCAGCAGCTTAGGGACACCGTACAATGAGCAGTTCTTC

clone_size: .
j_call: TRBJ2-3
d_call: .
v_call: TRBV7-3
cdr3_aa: CASSLAGRFTDTQYF
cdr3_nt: TGTGCCAGCAGCTTAGCGGGGAGATTCACAGATACGCAGTATTTT

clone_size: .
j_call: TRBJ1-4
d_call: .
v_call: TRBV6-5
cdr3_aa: CASRDTDKREKLFF
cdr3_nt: TGTGCCAGCAGGGATACGGACAAACGGGAAAAACTGTTTTTT

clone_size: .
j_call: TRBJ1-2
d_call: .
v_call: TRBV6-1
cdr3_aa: CASSEVHRTYYGYTF
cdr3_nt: TGTGCCAGCAGTGAAGTACACAGGACTTACTATGGCTACACCTTC

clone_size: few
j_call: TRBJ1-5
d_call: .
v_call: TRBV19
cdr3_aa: CASSIGQRNQPQHF
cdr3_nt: TGTGCCAGTAGTATAGGTCAGAGGAATCAGCCCCAGCATTTT

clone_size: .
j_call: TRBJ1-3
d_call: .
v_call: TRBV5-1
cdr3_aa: CASKVGSLSSGNTIYF
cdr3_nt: TGCGCCAGCAAGGTGGGCAGCCTCAGCTCTGGAAACACCATATATTTT

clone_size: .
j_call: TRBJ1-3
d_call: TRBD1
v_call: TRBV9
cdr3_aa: CASSVGQGGGSGNTIYF
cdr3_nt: TGTGCCAGCAGCGTAGGACAAGGGGGCGGTAGTGGAAACACCATATATTTT

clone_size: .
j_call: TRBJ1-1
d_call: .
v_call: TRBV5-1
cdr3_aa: CASSWGENTEAFF
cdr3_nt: TGCGCCAGCAGCTGGGGAGAGAACACTGAAGCTTTCTTT

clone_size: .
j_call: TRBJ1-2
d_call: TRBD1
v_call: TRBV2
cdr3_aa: CASSRQGAGYGYTF
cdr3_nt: TGTGCCAGCAGTCGACAGGGGGCAGGATATGGCTACACCTTC

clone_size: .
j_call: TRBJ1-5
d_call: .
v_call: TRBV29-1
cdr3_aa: CSVVLQGVGQPQHF
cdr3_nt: TGCAGCGTTGTATTACAAGGCGTAGGTCAGCCCCAGCATTTT